This record covers a single T cell receptor (beta chain). Its antigen is unidentified. This sample is drawn from a study of cytomegalovirus exposure and HLA in healthy donors. General study results and limits: V- and J-gene trimming in TCR beta was tied to a missense DCLRE1C variant by an analysis performed later. CMV serostatus stood as the only immune exposure information on hand. Later, an analysis found that common viral pathogens appeared to be linked with several of the most significant clusters.

The CDR3 runs 14 residues. The junction had 8 bases not matched to a gene; V was cut back by 5 bases and J by 8 bases. The germline gives CDR1 MNHEY, CDR2 SMNVEV (reference sequence). 13 Jbeta primers and 60 Vbeta primers were used for the PCR. The repertoire was sequenced with immunoSEQ multiplex PCR; TCRdb's copy has only in-frame clones and lacks some. The sample lists roughly 150,000 clones, 75% to 80% occurring once. Material: PBMCs. The sequence came from a woman under 40 in good health and CMV-seronegative. The J gene is TRBJ1-3, the V gene TRBV27; 8 bases are a match to TRBD1. The CDR3 protein is CASSQRQGRDTIYF. The CDR3 DNA sequence: TGTGCCAGCAGTCAAAGACAGGGGAGAGACACCATATATTTT.